Listed below are T cell receptor beta chains from one sample, sequenced in a study of T cells in Graves' hyperthyroidism and ophthalmopathy. TCRdb re-derived calls from the multiplex PCR reads in MiXCR, one entry per CDR3 protein. The sample includes 300,000 to 400,000 distinct CDR3 sequences, roughly 18% of them seen just once. The sequenced material came from blood. The receptor source for this set is a woman in her 50s with Graves' hyperthyroidism. Both conserved end residues are part of each CDR3. The D gene is left open where the match is weak. Clone size is given for some rows only: seen once, a few or many times, or a class if the clone is expanded.

j_call clone_size d_call v_call cdr3_aa
TRBJ1-4 many - TRBV12-3/TRBV12-4 CASSSWGFTTNEKLFF
TRBJ2-1 many TRBD2 TRBV11-2 CASSASGGFNEQFF
TRBJ2-2 - TRBD2 TRBV12-3/TRBV12-4 CASMRGANTGGLFF
TRBJ1-3 few - TRBV18 CASSPTGTPSGNTIYF
TRBJ2-1 many TRBD2 TRBV12-3/TRBV12-4 CASSFRTSGSNEQFF
TRBJ1-1 few - TRBV18 CASSPQGRTAFF
TRBJ2-5 many - TRBV28 CASSFSSETQYF
TRBJ2-7 many TRBD2 TRBV2 CASRLYWAGAYEQYF
TRBJ1-1 - - TRBV27 CASSFNYQSTEAFF
TRBJ2-5 - TRBD2 TRBV25-1 CASSERYGLAGVRETQYF
TRBJ2-3 many - TRBV6-2/TRBV6-3 CASSYSLGTQYF
TRBJ2-3 - TRBD2 TRBV7-2 CASTHQLAGVTDTQYF
TRBJ1-5 few - TRBV2 CASSKWGFQPQHF
TRBJ2-2 - - TRBV11-2 CASSLGNANTGELFF
TRBJ2-1 few TRBD2 TRBV7-9 CASSFWGGRHYNEQFF
TRBJ1-2 few - TRBV12-3/TRBV12-4 CASSTAGRPKYGYTF
TRBJ2-1 few TRBD2 TRBV7-3 CASSFLAGVWDEQFF
TRBJ2-3 many TRBD2 TRBV9 CASSESGRASDTQYF
TRBJ2-7 many - TRBV30 CAWTRALSYEQYF
TRBJ2-5 many TRBD2 TRBV6-5 CASSYDSGRGETQYF
TRBJ2-5 - - TRBV10-3 CAISESIPDRQETQYF
TRBJ1-1 - - TRBV15 CATSRDRAGTEAFF
TRBJ1-1 few - TRBV4-1 CASSQEASANTEAFF
TRBJ2-3 - - TRBV6-1 CASRDQAHDTQYF
TRBJ2-1 many TRBD2 TRBV13 CASSPTGWGAGGVKVDEQFF
TRBJ1-2 many - TRBV2 CASSEGPGRGYTF
TRBJ2-3 - TRBD2 TRBV15 CATSRGLAGDTDTQYF
TRBJ1-3 - - TRBV19 CATRPPQGGSGNTIYF
TRBJ1-5 few - TRBV6-1 CASRTGHSNQPQHF
TRBJ2-1 few TRBD2 TRBV2 CASSVWASGVGEQFF
TRBJ2-2 once - TRBV20-1 CSVGNTGPSNTGELFF
TRBJ1-1 - - TRBV6-5 CASSYSYQGGTEAFF
TRBJ2-2 few - TRBV7-9 CASSQSGAELFF
TRBJ2-3 - TRBD2 TRBV7-8 CASSLNAGEGDTQYF
TRBJ2-3 - TRBD2 TRBV5-4 CASSLPSGGGDTQYF
TRBJ1-2 few TRBD1 TRBV5-1 CASSSGQDNYGYTF
TRBJ1-2 many - TRBV12-5 CASGFSGGNYGYTF
TRBJ2-2 many - TRBV2 CASTTGLFNTGELFF
TRBJ2-3 many - TRBV11-3 CASSRQDTDTQYF
TRBJ2-3 - - TRBV28 CASSLLADSTDTQYF
TRBJ1-1 - - TRBV4-1 CASSQEGGYYTEAFF